Listed here is a single TCR beta chain. Its antigen is unidentified. Method: immunoSEQ multiplex PCR; TCRdb's copy keeps in-frame clones and lacks some. The table has 85,000 to 120,000 clones, around 88% seen once. The data belong to a study of identifying expanded T cells in peripheral blood. The study, taken as a whole, reports: Differentially abundant clones: around 1.2 between replicates, about 15 at two to three weeks, over 18 at four. Variance in clone template counts between approximately two-week samples significantly increased with total template count across all healthy donors.

Germline-derived CDR1 and CDR2 are SSHAT and FNYEAQ (reference sequence). V was cut by 5 bases and J by 11 bases, with 6 bases left in between. CDR3 size: 9 residues. During the collection period, no donor immune events like infections were recorded. This sequence was found in a person between 18 and 75 years old in good health. The specimen sequenced was blood. The rearrangement uses TRBV7-7 and TRBJ1-1; no clear D gene. The CDR3 region is CASSPEAFF. For the CDR3, the DNA is TGTGCCAGCAGCCCAGAGGCTTTCTTT.